The T cell receptor beta chain described here comes from a study of T cell repertoires in cytomegalovirus infection. Study background: Based on public TCR beta signatures, there were indications of CMV infection and of a matching HLA type.

TCRdb passed the reads through MiXCR, listing each CDR3 protein once. The sample contains some 300,000 distinct CDR3 sequences, 12% to 15% of which appear only once. Broader study findings: Across the ex vivo response, the dominant clonotypes were HLA-C-restricted CMV-specific TCR beta clonotypes. Summed public TCR beta family frequency identified CMV carriers bearing the relevant HLA.

V lost 4 bases to trimming and J lost 3 bases, with 12 bases between them. This CDR3 contains 15 residues. This clonotype was seen at least ten times. Its antigen is currently unknown. Sequencing was carried out using PBMCs. The V and J genes are TRBV12-3 or TRBV12-4 and TRBJ1-4, with D maybe TRBD1 (5 bases). The source of this sequence is a human donor in good health (CMV status not recorded). Some clones in this sample may be carry-over from other donors' samples. CDR3 amino acids: CASSWGWASNEKLFF. In DNA form, the CDR3 reads TGTGCCAGCAGTTGGGGCTGGGCATCTAATGAAAAACTGTTTTTT.